This T cell receptor (beta chain) comes out of a study of blood T cell repertoires in COVID-19. Study-wide context: The United States, Italy and Spain provided the acute and convalescent COVID-19 samples.

Only in-frame clones appear in the TCRdb table, and some are missing; sequencing was by immunoSEQ multiplex PCR. The top ten clones hold just over 1% of a sample with around 340,000 clones, 88% of them seen once. Germline CDR1 MNHEY, CDR2 SVGAGI. The V gene lost 6 bases and the J gene lost 4 bases, with 16 bases spanning the gap. This CDR3 has 15 amino acids. Sequences were obtained from PBMCs or T cells enriched from blood (not recorded which). This chain joins TRBV6-5 and TRBJ1-5; TRBD1 might be the D (6 bases). This TCR was recovered from a young woman who had been exposed to COVID-19. CDR3 sequence (DNA): TGTGCCAGCAGACCTGGATCAGGGACAAATCAGCCCCAGCATTTT. It specifies CASRPGSGTNQPQHF.